Listed here are 17 T cell receptor beta chains from one sample, sequenced in a study of blood T cell repertoires in COVID-19. Sequenced by immunoSEQ multiplex PCR; TCRdb stores in-frame clones only, minus some. This table has about 240,000 clones, around 90% appearing once. Sequencing was done on a sample of peripheral blood. The receptors stem from a man in his sixties who had recovered from COVID-19.

The genes are TRBV19 and TRBJ1-4; 9 positions match TRBD1. The CDR3 loop spans 15 amino acids. V dropped 4 bases and J dropped 5; count of bases not matched to a gene: 5. CDR1 is LNHDA, CDR2 SQIVND, per germline (reference sequence). The CDR3, as DNA: TGTGCCAGTAGTAAAGACAGGGGGAGGAATGAAAAACTGTTTTTT. Amino acid sequence: CASSKDRGRNEKLFF.

This chain uses TRBV10-3 with TRBJ2-3; 13 bases match TRBD2. The CDR3 sequence is 22 residues long. V trimming: 6 bases; J trimming: 0 bases; junction bases outside the gene matches: 21. The V gene's germline CDR1 is ENHRY and CDR2 SYGVKD. CDR3 in amino acids: CAISIPLGTSGDSHLSTDTQYF. CDR3 coding DNA: TGTGCCATCAGCATCCCACTGGGGACTAGCGGGGATTCCCATCTTAGCACAGATACGCAGTATTTT.

The chain couples TRBV5-1 to TRBJ2-7, with D possibly TRBD1 on 6 matching bases. CDR1 and CDR2 from the germline V gene are SGHRS and YFSETQ. V was shortened by 1 base and J by 1 base, with 9 bases between the two germline ends. This CDR3 has 14 residues. The chain's CDR3 is CASSLSGVSYEQYV. For the CDR3, the DNA is TGCGCCAGCAGCTTGTCAGGGGTATCCTACGAGCAGTACGTC.

CDR3 loop: CASSQTGDQPQHF. CDR3 coding DNA: TGTGCCAGCAGCCAAACGGGGGATCAGCCCCAGCATTTT. The J gene is TRBJ1-5, the V gene TRBV3-1 (or the pseudogene TRBV3-2); tentatively, D is TRBD1 (5 bases). The V end was cut by 2 bases, the J end by 5 bases, with 7 bases between. This CDR3 contains 13 residues. CDR1 and CDR2 from the germline V gene are LGHDT and YNNKEL (reference sequence).

The chain links TRBV19 to TRBJ2-3; 8 bases align to TRBD2. The trim removed 7 bases at V and 2 bases at J, leaving 11 bases unmatched. Germline V CDR1 and CDR2: LNHDA, SQIVND (reference sequence). The CDR3 loop spans 16 amino acids. For the CDR3, the DNA is TGTGCCAGTACCCATAGCTCACTAGCGGACACAGATACGCAGTATTTT. Protein sequence: CASTHSSLADTDTQYF.

V is TRBV4-2 and J is TRBJ2-3, with 14 nucleotides matching TRBD2. Looked up from germline, CDR1 is LGHNA and CDR2 is YNFKEQ. This CDR3 has 22 residues. The ends lost 2 bases at V and 0 bases at J; junction bases unmatched: 16. The CDR3 reads CASSQPKTPGTSGGPSTDTQYF. The CDR3 coding sequence is TGTGCCAGCAGCCAACCAAAAACGCCCGGGACTAGCGGGGGACCTAGCACAGATACGCAGTATTTT.

J is TRBJ2-5 and V is TRBV3-1 (or the pseudogene TRBV3-2), with TRBD2 matching 9 bases. J lost 2 bases, V lost 6 bases, and 10 bases had no gene match. Germline CDR1 and CDR2: LGHDT and YNNKEL (reference sequence). The CDR3 covers 16 residues. CDR3 in DNA: TGTGCCAGCAGTCTGATTAGCGGGGGAGAACAAGAGACCCAGTACTTC. Amino acid sequence: CASSLISGGEQETQYF.

The CDR3 is CASSETVSYEQYV. In DNA, the CDR3 is TGTGCCAGCAGTGAAACGGTGAGTTACGAGCAGTACGTC. The chain joins TRBV6-1 to TRBJ2-7, with D unresolved. CDR3 length: 13 amino acids. The germline V gene has CDR1 MNHNS and CDR2 SASEGT. V lost 2 bases and J lost 4, with 9 bases in between.

In its sample, this clone was seen once. The chain links TRBV19 to TRBJ1-5; 7 bases are shared with TRBD1. The CDR3 is 14 amino acids. Germline V lookup: CDR1 LNHDA, CDR2 SQIVND (reference sequence). V gave up 9 bases and J gave up 3 bases; unmatched junction bases: 8. The CDR3 bases are TGTGCCAGCAATAAAGGGGGCTTCAATCAGCCCCAGCATTTT. Translated: CASNKGGFNQPQHF.

V gene TRBV5-1 combines with J gene TRBJ2-7; 8 nucleotides align to TRBD1. J gave up 6 bases and V 3 bases, and 8 bases lay outside the gene matches. Germline V gives CDR1 SGHRS, CDR2 YFSETQ. This CDR3 is built from 14 residues. Written as DNA, the CDR3 is TGCGCCAGCAGCTCGGGACAGGCAACAGGCGAGCAGTACTTC. Its protein product is CASSSGQATGEQYF.

The V and J genes are TRBV19 and TRBJ1-3; no definite D call. V was cut by 9 bases and J by 0 bases, with 12 bases left in between. This CDR3 region has 14 residues. Germline V gene lookup returns CDR1 LNHDA and CDR2 SQIVND (reference sequence). CDR3 region: CASHSISSGNTIYF. The CDR3 DNA reads TGTGCCAGCCATAGCATTAGCTCTGGAAACACCATATATTTT.

This clone appeared a few times. The rearrangement uses TRBV2 and TRBJ1-5, with no clear D. Germline V gene sequence: CDR1 SNHLY, CDR2 FYNNEI. Trimming shortened V by 4 bases and J by 1 base, and 11 bases separated the two germline ends. The CDR3 is 15 residues long. The DNA for the CDR3 is TGTGCCAGCAGTGGGTCGGGGAGAAGCAATCAGCCCCAGCATTTT. Its translation: CASSGSGRSNQPQHF.

This clone has more than one count but fewer than ten. The rearrangement joins TRBV7-6 to TRBJ2-1, with TRBD2 matching 10 bases. The CDR3 is 17 amino acids. With V trimmed by 2 bases and J by 0 bases, 4 bases remained unmatched. Per germline, CDR1 SGHVS and CDR2 FNYEAQ. CDR3 amino acids: CASSLLAGENSYNEQFF. In nucleotides, the CDR3 is TGTGCCAGCAGCTTACTAGCGGGGGAGAACTCCTACAATGAGCAGTTCTTC.

The V and J genes are TRBV7-6 and TRBJ1-1; a possible D gene is TRBD1 (6 bases). The CDR3 loop spans 13 amino acids. Trimming pared 5 bases from V and 8 bases from J, leaving 15 bases between. Looked up from germline, CDR1 is SGHVS and CDR2 is FNYEAQ. CDR3: CASSKQQGFEAFF. The CDR3 DNA follows: TGTGCCAGCAGCAAACAACAGGGATTCGAAGCTTTCTTT.

The rearrangement uses TRBV23-1 and TRBJ1-5; perhaps TRBD1 as D (5 bases). TRBV23-1 is treated as an ORF (open reading frame) with a function not yet certain. V lost 7 bases to trimming and J lost 3 bases, with 31 bases between them. The CDR3 loop spans 20 amino acids. CDR3 nucleotides: TGCGCCAGCAATCACCGAATCAGTAGACGCCAGGGAGGGAACAATCAGCCCCAGCATTTT. Translated, it gives CASNHRISRRQGGNNQPQHF.

The genes are TRBV28 and TRBJ1-1; 11 nucleotides agree with TRBD1. The germline CDR1 and CDR2 sequences are MDHEN and SYDVKM. CDR3 length equals 12 residues. The V segment lost 7 bases and the J segment 11 bases; nucleotides outside the gene matches: 6. Here the CDR3 DNA reads TGTGCCAGCACCCGGACAGGGGGCGGCGCTTTCTTT. This sequence encodes CASTRTGGGAFF.

V usage is TRBV10-2 and J usage is TRBJ2-4, with 7 positions matching TRBD1. Germline loops: CDR1 WSHSY, CDR2 SAAADI. After removal of 8 bases from V and 4 bases from J, the junction contained 5 bases not matched to a gene. The length of the CDR3 is 13 residues. CDR3 protein: CASAGTDKNIQYF. The CDR3 DNA is TGCGCCAGCGCCGGGACAGATAAAAACATTCAGTACTTC.